The present T cell receptor (beta chain) was sequenced within a study of blood T cells in healthy people across ages. Study-level results: Unsorted PBMCs prevented conclusive naive versus antigen-experienced comparison. A roughly linear fall in TCR beta diversity per million T cells was seen with increasing age.

The authors ran a second PCR of 7 to 11 cycles using a sample-barcoded 5' primer and a J-beta primer mix. TCRdb independently ran MiXCR on the 5' RACE reads; one entry per CDR3 protein. The sample carries 700,000 or so distinct CDR3 sequences, around two fifths recorded once. The V gene's germline CDR1 is MNHNS and CDR2 SASEGT. V was trimmed by 6 bases and J by 1 base, leaving 16 bases between them. CDR3 length: 16 residues. Per sample, at least 6 micrograms of total RNA were extracted. This clonotype was observed a few times. The antigen remains unidentified. The sequence came from a man of 80 years or more in good health. The rearrangement joins TRBV6-1 to TRBJ2-1; D is unclear. The specimen was blood. The CDR3 reads CASSERSGSSYNEQFF. The CDR3 DNA is TGTGCCAGCAGCGAGCGCTCGGGCTCGTCCTACAATGAGCAGTTCTTC.